The subject of this entry is one TCR beta chain. This clonotype is judged medium-sized (0.01 to 0.1%). What antigen it recognizes has not been identified. No qualities accompany the bases; no much larger clone lies one base away. For a library built for alpha chains, this beta chain is a stray read; little rests on its size. These data are taken from a study of spatial heterogeneity in lung cancer (dated by TCRdb to between 2018 and 2021). With respect to the entire study: Beta-chain transcripts were consistently detected in greater numbers than alpha-chain transcripts, which likely reflected higher beta-chain transcript abundance. Both alpha and beta chains were TCR-sequenced in samples taken at surgery, namely 220 tumor regions, 63 to 70 matched nontumor lung samples and a few dozen PBMC samples. TCR alpha and beta repertoires were quantitatively compared across multiple tumor regions, matched nontumor lung and blood in non-small cell lung cancer. In tumor regions, TCR transcript counts showed a strong correlation with a T cell transcriptional module score derived from matched bulk RNA-seq. In the raw uncorrected reads, each unique combination of TCR and UMI appeared more than ten times on average. Nonsynonymous mutation counts, determined by whole-exome sequencing of tumor tissue, were related to features of the TCR repertoire.

The library was built by means of 5' RACE. Sequenced on a NextSeq 500. To allow correction of PCR and sequencing errors, the TCR library protocol tagged every TCR cDNA molecule with a unique molecular identifier. Processing in the source paper ran as follows. TCR identification, UMI-based error correction and CDR3 extraction were performed with Decombinator tools. TCRs above a frequency of 2 per 1,000, corresponding to the top 1% of the tumor frequency distribution, were defined as expanded. Expanded tumor TCRs statistically deemed absent (corrected P<0.05) from at least one tumor region were classed as regional, and all other expanded tumor TCRs were classed as ubiquitous. Each repertoire was subsampled 100 times to 5,000 TCRs, after which Renyi diversity was computed with the R vegan package. To build CDR3 similarity networks, amino acid triplet string-kernel similarity was used, and CDR3s were connected when their pairwise similarity was above 0.82. TCRdb reworked the public reads: Q25 trimming with fastp, MiXCR clone assembly, productive beta chains retained. Merged by CDR3 protein, the rows form single entries marked with the most common genes and DNA. The V and J calls shown here were made by TCRdb, not taken from the authors' results. A total of some 6,500 distinct CDR3 sequences appear in this sample, approximately 14% of them only once. The ten largest make up about 11% of the sample.

Broad study findings and their caveats: TCR-seq was estimated to cover only around 6.4% of tumor T cells for alpha chains and around 12% for beta chains. A correlation was observed between the number of expanded intratumoral alpha and beta TCRs and the tumor nonsynonymous mutation count. Additional single-cell paired TCR alpha and beta sequencing was considered necessary to confirm, at a functional level, the hypothesis that regional TCRs recognize regional mutations. The count of ubiquitous expanded TCRs correlated with the count of ubiquitous nonsynonymous mutations, and the count of regional expanded TCRs correlated with the count of regional nonsynonymous mutations.

Taken from the germline V gene (reference sequence), the CDR1 and CDR2 loops are DFQATT and SNEGSKA. The CDR3, cysteine through phenylalanine, is 14 amino acids long. Only the CDR3 region is kept as DNA, spanning 42 bases read in frame from base 1. The V end gives up 0 bases and the J end 8 bases, leaving 9 bases in the junction not matched to a gene. The time point tag for this specimen amounts to: sample taken at primary tumor resection. The donors were 65 to 85 patients from the lung TRACERx cohort who had early-stage, untreated non-small cell lung cancer. TCR sequencing used whole RNA extracted from tumor and nontumor lung tissue, or from cryopreserved PBMC samples, without cell sorting. Patients were selected for TCR sequencing only if sufficient RNA was available from at least two tumor regions. Before being selected, tumor and adjacent nontumor lung specimens were reviewed by a lung pathologist.

The receptor was isolated from a male donor with early-stage non-small cell lung cancer. Specimen: lung tumor tissue, collected at surgery. Recombination linked TRBV20-1 to TRBJ1-1; 7 nucleotides in the junction match TRBD1. The nucleotide sequence is TGCAGTGCTAGAGATCGCAGGGGGGCGAAAGAAGCTTTCTTT. Its translation reads: CSARDRRGAKEAFF.